This T cell receptor beta chain appears in the sequencing data of a study of cytomegalovirus exposure and HLA in healthy donors. Sequencing used immunoSEQ multiplex PCR; TCRdb keeps in-frame clones, though not all of them. This sample has about 260,000 clones, with about 90% found just once. V was cut by 2 bases and J by 0 bases, with 5 bases left in between. CDR3 size: 14 residues. Germline V CDR1 and CDR2: MDHEN, SYDVKM. In regard to this clone: Antigen: not known.

Findings of the study overall: Researchers reported that three CMV-associated chains were confirmed in vitro as CMV antigen-specific.

This clonotype originated in a woman in her thirties in good health and CMV-seronegative. The chain combines TRBV28 with TRBJ1-5; D call uncertain. Sequencing was done on a sample of PBMCs. The CDR3: CASSLTGSNQPQHF. Written as DNA, the CDR3 is TGTGCCAGCAGTTTAACGGGTAGCAATCAGCCCCAGCATTTT. The variable domain in full, completed from reference TRBV28 and TRBJ1-5, reads DVKVTQSSRYLVKRTGEKVFLECVQDMDHENMFWYRQDPGLGLRLIYFSYDVKMKEKGDIPEGYSVSREKKERFSLILESASTNQTSMYLCASSLTGSNQPQHFGDGTRLSIL.